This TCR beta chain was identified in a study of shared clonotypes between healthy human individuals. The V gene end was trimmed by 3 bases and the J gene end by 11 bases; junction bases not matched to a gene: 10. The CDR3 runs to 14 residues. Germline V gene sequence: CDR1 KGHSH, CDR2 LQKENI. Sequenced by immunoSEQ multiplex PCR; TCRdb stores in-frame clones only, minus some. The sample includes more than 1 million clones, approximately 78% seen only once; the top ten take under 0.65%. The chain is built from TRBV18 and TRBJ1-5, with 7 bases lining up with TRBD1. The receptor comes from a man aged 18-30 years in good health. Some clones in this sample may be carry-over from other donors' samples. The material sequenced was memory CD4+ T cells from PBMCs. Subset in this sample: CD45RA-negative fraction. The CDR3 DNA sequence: TGTGCCAGCTCACCGGGACAGCGCCCAGGAGCCCAGCATTTT. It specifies CASSPGQRPGAQHF.